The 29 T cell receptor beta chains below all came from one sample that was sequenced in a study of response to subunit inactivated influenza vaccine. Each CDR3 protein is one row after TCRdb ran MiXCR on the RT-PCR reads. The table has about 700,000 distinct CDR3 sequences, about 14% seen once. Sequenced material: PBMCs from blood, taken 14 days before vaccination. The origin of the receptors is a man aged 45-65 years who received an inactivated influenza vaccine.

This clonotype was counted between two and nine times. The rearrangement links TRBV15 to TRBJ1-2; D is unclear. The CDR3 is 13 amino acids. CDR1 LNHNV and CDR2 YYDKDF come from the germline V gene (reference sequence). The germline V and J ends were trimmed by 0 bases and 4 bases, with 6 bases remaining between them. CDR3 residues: CATSREEAYGYTF. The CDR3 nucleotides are TGTGCCACCAGCAGAGAAGAAGCCTATGGCTACACCTTC.

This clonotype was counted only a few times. CDR3 coding DNA: TGTGCCATTTCTGACCGTCCGGGTAATGAGCAGTTCTTC. Encoded protein: CAISDRPGNEQFF. This chain connects TRBV10-3 to TRBJ2-1; no reliable D call. This CDR3 is built from 13 residues. Germline assignment: CDR1 ENHRY and CDR2 SYGVKD. V lost 9 bases and J 7 bases, leaving 16 bases between the germline ends.

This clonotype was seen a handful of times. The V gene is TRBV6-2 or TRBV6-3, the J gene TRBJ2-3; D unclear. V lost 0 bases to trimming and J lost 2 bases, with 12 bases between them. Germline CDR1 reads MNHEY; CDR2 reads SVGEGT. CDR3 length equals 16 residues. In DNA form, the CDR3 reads TGTGCCAGCAGTTACTCGAGATCCGCGCTCACAGATACGCAGTATTTT. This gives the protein CASSYSRSALTDTQYF.

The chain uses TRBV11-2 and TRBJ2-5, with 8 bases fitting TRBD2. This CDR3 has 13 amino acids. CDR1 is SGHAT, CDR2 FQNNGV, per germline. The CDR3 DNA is TGTGTAAGCGGGGGATCTACTCAAGAGACCCAGTACTTC. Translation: CVSGGSTQETQYF.

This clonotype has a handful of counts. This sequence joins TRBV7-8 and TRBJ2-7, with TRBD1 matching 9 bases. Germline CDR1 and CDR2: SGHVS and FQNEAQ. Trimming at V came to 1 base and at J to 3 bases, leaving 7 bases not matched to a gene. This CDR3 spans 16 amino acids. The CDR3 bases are TGTGCCAGCAGCTTAGTCGGGACAGGGCTTTTCTACGAGCAGTACTTC. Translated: CASSLVGTGLFYEQYF. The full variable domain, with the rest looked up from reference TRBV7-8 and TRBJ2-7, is GAGVSQSPRYKVAKRGQDVALRCDPISGHVSLFWYQQALGQGPEFLTYFQNEAQLDKSGLPSDRFFAERPEGSVSTLKIQRTQQEDSAVYLCASSLVGTGLFYEQYFGPGTRLTVT.

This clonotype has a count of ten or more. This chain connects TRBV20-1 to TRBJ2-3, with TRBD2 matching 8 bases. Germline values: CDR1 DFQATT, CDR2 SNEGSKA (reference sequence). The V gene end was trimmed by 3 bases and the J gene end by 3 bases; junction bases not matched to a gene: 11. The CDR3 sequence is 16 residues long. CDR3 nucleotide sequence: TGCAGTGCTAGCCCCCAACGGGAGGGCCTGACAGATACGCAGTATTTT. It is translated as CSASPQREGLTDTQYF.

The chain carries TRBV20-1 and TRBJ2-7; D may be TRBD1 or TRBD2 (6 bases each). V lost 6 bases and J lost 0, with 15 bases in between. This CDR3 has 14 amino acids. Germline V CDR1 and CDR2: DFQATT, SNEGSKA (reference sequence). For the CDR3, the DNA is TGCAGTGCCCCCCCGGAGGGGGGCTCCTACGAGCAGTACTTC. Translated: CSAPPEGGSYEQYF.

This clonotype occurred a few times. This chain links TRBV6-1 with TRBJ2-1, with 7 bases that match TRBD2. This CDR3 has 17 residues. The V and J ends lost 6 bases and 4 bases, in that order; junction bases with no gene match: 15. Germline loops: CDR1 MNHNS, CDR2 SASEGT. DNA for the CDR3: TGTGCCAGCAGCCCCCGGGTAGCGGGTTGGTCTTACAATGAGCAGTTCTTC. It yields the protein CASSPRVAGWSYNEQFF.

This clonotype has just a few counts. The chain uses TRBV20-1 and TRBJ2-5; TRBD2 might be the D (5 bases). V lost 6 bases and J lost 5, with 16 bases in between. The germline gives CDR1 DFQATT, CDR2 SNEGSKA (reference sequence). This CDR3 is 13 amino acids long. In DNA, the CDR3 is TGCAGTGCCGAGCCCCCCCCGGGGGAGACCCAGTACTTC. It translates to CSAEPPPGETQYF.

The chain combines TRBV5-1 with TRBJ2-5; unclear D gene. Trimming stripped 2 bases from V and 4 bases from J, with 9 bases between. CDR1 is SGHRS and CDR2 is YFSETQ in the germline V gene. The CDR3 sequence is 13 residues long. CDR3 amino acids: CASSFSSVETQYF. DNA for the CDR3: TGCGCCAGCAGCTTTTCGTCAGTAGAGACCCAGTACTTC. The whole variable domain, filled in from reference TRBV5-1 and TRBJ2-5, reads KAGVTQTPRYLIKTRGQQVTLSCSPISGHRSVSWYQQTPGQGLQFLFEYFSETQRNKGNFPGRFSGRQFSNSRSEMNVSTLELGDSALYLCASSFSSVETQYFGPGTRLLVL.

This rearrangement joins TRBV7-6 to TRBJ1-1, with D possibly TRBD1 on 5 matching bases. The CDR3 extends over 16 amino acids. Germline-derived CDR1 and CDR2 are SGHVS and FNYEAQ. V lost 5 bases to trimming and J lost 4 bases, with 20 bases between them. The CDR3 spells CASSASGVGGVTEAFF. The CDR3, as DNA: TGTGCCAGCAGCGCCTCGGGGGTGGGAGGGGTCACTGAAGCTTTCTTT.

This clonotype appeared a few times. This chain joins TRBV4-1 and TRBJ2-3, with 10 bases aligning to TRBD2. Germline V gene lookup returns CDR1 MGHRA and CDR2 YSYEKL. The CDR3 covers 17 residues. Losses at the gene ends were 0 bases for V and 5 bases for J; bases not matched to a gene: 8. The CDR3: CASSQDQSGGALDTQYF. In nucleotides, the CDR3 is TGCGCCAGCAGCCAAGACCAGAGCGGGGGGGCATTAGATACGCAGTATTTT.

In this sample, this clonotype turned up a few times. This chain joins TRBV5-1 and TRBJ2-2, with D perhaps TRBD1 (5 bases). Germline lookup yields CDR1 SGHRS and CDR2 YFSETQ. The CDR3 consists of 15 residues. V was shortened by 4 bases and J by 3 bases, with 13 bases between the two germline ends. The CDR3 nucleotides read TGCGCCAGCAGCGGCAGGGTAGGCGACACCGGGGAGCTGTTTTTT. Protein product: CASSGRVGDTGELFF.

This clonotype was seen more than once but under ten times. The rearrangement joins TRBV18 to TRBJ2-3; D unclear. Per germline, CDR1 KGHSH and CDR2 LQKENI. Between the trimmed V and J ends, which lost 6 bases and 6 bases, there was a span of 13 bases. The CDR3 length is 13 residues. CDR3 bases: TGTGCCAGCTCCCCGGGTCCCGGCGATACGCAGTATTTT. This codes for CASSPGPGDTQYF. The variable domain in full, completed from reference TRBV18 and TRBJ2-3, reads NAGVMQNPRHLVRRRGQEARLRCSPMKGHSHVYWYRQLPEEGLKFMVYLQKENIIDESGMPKERFSAEFPKEGPSILRIQQVVRGDSAAYFCASSPGPGDTQYFGPGTRLTVL.

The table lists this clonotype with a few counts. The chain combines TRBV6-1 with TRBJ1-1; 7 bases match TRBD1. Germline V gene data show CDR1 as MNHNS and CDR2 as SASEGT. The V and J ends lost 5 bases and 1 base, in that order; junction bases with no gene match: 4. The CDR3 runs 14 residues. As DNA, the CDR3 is TGTGCCAGCAGTCGAAACAGGGGGAACACTGAAGCTTTCTTT. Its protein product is CASSRNRGNTEAFF.

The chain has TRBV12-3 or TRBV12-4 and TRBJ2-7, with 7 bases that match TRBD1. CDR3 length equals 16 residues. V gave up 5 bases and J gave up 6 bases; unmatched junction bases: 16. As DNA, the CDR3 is TGTGCCAGCAGTCTTACCCCATTGACAGGGAAAGTCGAGCAGTACTTC. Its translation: CASSLTPLTGKVEQYF.

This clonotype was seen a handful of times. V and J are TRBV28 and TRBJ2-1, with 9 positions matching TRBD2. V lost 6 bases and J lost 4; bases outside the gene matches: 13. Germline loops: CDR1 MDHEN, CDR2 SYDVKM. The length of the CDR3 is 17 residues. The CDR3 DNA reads TGTGCCAGCAGCCCCCAGCAGGGCGGGAGGGCATACAATGAGCAGTTCTTC. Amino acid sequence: CASSPQQGGRAYNEQFF.

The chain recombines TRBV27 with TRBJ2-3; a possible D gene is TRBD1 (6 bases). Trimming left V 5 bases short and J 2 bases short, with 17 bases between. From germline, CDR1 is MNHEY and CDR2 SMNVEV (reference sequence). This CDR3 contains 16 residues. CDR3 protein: CASSPDSLKITDTQYF. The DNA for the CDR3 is TGTGCCAGCAGTCCGGACAGCCTGAAGATCACAGATACGCAGTATTTT.

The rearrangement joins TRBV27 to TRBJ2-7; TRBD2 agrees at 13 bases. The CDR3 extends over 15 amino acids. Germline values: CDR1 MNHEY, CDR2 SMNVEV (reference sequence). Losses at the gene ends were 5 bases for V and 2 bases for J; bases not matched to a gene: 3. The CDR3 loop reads CASSVTSGRAYEQYF. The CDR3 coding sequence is TGTGCCAGCAGTGTAACTAGCGGGAGGGCCTACGAGCAGTACTTC.

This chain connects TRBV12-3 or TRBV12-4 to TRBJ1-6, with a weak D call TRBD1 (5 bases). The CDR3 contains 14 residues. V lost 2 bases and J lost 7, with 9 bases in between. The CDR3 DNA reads TGTGCCAGCAGTTTACAGGGAGGGAATTCACCCCTCCACTTT. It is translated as CASSLQGGNSPLHF.

The CDR3 nucleotides read TGTGCCAGCAGCGCCACAGGGGACACCTACGAGCAGTACTTC. Its translation is CASSATGDTYEQYF. J is TRBJ2-7 and V is TRBV11-3, with 7 nucleotides matching TRBD1. The CDR3 loop spans 14 amino acids. Trimming at V came to 5 bases and at J to 2 bases, leaving 6 bases not matched to a gene. Germline CDR1 reads SGHNT; CDR2 reads YENEEA.

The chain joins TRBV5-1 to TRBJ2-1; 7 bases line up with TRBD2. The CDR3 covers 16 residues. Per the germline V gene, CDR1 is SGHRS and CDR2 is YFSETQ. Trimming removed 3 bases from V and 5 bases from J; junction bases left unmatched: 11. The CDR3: CASSSGGGWRNNEQFF. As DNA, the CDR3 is TGCGCCAGCAGCTCGGGGGGTGGATGGAGGAACAATGAGCAGTTCTTC. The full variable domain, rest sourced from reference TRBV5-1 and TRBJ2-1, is KAGVTQTPRYLIKTRGQQVTLSCSPISGHRSVSWYQQTPGQGLQFLFEYFSETQRNKGNFPGRFSGRQFSNSRSEMNVSTLELGDSALYLCASSSGGGWRNNEQFFGPGTRLTVL.

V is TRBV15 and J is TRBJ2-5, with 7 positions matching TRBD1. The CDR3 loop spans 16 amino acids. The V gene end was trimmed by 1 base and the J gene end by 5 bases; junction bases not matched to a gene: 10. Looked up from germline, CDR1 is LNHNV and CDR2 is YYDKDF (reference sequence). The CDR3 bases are TGTGCCACCAGCAGAGGTAGACAGGGAGAGGGGGAGACCCAGTACTTC. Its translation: CATSRGRQGEGETQYF. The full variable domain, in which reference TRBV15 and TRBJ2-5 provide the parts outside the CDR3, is DAMVIQNPRYQVTQFGKPVTLSCSQTLNHNVMYWYQQKSSQAPKLLFHYYDKDFNNEADTPDNFQSRRPNTSFCFLDIRSPGLGDTAMYLCATSRGRQGEGETQYFGPGTRLLVL.

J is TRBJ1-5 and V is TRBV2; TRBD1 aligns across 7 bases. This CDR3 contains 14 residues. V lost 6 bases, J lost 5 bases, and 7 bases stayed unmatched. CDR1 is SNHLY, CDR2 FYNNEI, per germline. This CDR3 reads CASSATGRHQPQHF. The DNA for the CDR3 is TGTGCCAGCAGCGCGACAGGGAGACATCAGCCCCAGCATTTT.

Written as DNA, the CDR3 is TGTGCCAGCAGCTTAGGATCAGGAGGAGGGGTAGATACGCAGTATTTT. This translates into CASSLGSGGGVDTQYF. The gene calls are TRBV7-2 and TRBJ2-3; the D gene is possibly TRBD2 (6 bases). The CDR3 consists of 16 residues. CDR1 and CDR2 from the germline V gene are SGHTA and FQGNSA. V was pared by 1 base and J by 5 bases, with 16 bases between.

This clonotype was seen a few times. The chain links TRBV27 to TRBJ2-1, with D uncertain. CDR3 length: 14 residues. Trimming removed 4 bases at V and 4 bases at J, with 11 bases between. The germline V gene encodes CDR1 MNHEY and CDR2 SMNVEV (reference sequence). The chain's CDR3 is CASSYGGKYNEQFF. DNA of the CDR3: TGTGCCAGCAGTTACGGCGGCAAATACAATGAGCAGTTCTTC.

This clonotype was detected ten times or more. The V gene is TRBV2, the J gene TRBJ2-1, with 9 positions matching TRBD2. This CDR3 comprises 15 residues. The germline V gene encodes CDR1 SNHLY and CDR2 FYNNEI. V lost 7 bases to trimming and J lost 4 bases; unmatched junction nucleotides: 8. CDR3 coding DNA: TGTGCCAGCAATGGTGCTAGCGGGACATACAATGAGCAGTTCTTC. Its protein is CASNGASGTYNEQFF.

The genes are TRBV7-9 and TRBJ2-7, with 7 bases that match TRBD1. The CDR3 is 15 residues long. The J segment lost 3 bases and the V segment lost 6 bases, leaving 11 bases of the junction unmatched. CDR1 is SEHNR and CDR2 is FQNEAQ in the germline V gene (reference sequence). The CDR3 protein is CASSLTRAGGYEQYF. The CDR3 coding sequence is TGTGCCAGCAGTCTCACACGGGCAGGGGGCTACGAGCAGTACTTC.

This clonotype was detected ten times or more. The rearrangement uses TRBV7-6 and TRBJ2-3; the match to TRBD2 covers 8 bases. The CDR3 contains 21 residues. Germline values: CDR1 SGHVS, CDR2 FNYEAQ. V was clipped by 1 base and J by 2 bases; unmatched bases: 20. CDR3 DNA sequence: TGTGCCAGCAGCTTAGAGGATTTAGGGACTAGTATAGTACCACACACAGATACGCAGTATTTT. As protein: CASSLEDLGTSIVPHTDTQYF.